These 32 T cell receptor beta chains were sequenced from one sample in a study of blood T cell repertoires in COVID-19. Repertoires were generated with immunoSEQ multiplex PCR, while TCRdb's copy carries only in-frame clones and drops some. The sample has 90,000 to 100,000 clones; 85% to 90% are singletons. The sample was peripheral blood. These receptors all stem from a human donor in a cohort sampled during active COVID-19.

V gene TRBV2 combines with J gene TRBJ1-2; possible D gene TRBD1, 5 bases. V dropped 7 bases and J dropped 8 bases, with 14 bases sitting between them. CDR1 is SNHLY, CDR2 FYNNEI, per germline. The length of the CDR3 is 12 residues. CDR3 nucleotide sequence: TGTGCCAGCAAAAGTCAGGGTAGCGGCTACACCTTC. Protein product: CASKSQGSGYTF.

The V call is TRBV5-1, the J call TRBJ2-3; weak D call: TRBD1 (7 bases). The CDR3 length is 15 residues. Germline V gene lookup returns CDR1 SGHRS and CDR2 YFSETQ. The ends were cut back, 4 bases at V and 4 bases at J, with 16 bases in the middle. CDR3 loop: CASSPSRGDADTQYF. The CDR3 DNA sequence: TGCGCCAGCAGCCCTAGCAGGGGGGATGCAGATACGCAGTATTTT. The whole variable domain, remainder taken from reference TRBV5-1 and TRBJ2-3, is KAGVTQTPRYLIKTRGQQVTLSCSPISGHRSVSWYQQTPGQGLQFLFEYFSETQRNKGNFPGRFSGRQFSNSRSEMNVSTLELGDSALYLCASSPSRGDADTQYFGPGTRLTVL.

The CDR3 sequence: CATSRGYSANTEAFF. CDR3 DNA: TGTGCCACCAGCAGAGGTTACAGTGCGAACACTGAAGCTTTCTTT. The chain uses TRBV15 and TRBJ1-1; no reliable D call. The V and J ends lost 1 base and 1 base respectively, with 10 bases between them. The CDR3 extends over 15 amino acids. Germline lookup yields CDR1 LNHNV and CDR2 YYDKDF (reference sequence).

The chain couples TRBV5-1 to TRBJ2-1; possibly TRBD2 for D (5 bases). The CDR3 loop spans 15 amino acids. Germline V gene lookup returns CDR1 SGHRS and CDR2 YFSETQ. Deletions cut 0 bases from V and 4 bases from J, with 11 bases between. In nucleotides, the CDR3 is TGCGCCAGCAGCTTGGAGGCGGGTCTGTACAATGAGCAGTTCTTC. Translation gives CASSLEAGLYNEQFF.

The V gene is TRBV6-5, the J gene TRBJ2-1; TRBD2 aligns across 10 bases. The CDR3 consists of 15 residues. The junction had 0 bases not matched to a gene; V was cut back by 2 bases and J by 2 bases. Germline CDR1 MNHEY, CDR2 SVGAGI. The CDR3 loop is CASSYGLAAYNEQFF. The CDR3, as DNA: TGTGCCAGCAGTTACGGACTAGCGGCCTACAATGAGCAGTTCTTC.

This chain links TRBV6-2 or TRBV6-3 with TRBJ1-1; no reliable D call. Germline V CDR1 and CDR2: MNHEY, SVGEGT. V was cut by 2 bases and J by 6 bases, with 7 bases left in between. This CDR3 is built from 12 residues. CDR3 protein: CASSYAGAEAFF. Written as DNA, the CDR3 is TGTGCCAGCAGTTACGCGGGTGCTGAAGCTTTCTTT.

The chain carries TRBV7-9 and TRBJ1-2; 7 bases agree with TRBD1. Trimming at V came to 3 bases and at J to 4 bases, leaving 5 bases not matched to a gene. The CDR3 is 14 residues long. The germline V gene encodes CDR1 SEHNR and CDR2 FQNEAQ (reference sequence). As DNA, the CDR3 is TGTGCCAGCAGCTTTGGGGACAGAACCTATGGCTACACCTTC. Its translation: CASSFGDRTYGYTF.

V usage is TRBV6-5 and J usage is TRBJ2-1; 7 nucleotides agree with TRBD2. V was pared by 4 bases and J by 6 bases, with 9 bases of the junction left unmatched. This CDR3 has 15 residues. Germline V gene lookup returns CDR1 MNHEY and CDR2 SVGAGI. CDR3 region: CASSSRREPGNEQFF. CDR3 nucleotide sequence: TGTGCCAGCAGTTCGCGGCGGGAGCCAGGCAATGAGCAGTTCTTC.

The CDR3, as DNA: TGTGCCAGCTCACCTACATTAATTCAGAACACCGGGGAGCTGTTTTTT. Its translation: CASSPTLIQNTGELFF. The J gene is TRBJ2-2, the V gene TRBV18; D unresolved. CDR1 and CDR2 (germline): KGHSH, LQKENI. CDR3 size: 16 residues. Trimming pared 3 bases from V and 1 base from J, leaving 12 bases between.

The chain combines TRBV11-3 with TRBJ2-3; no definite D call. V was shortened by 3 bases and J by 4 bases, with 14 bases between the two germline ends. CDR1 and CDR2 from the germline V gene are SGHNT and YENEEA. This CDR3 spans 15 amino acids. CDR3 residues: CASSFGISVADTQYF. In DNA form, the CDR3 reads TGTGCCAGCAGCTTTGGCATCAGCGTCGCAGATACGCAGTATTTT.

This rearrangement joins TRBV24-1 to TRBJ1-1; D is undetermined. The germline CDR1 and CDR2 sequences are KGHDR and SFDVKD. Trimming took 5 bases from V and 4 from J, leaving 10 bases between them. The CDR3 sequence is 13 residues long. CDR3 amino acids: CATSAGSGTEAFF. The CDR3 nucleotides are TGTGCCACCAGTGCGGGTTCGGGCACTGAAGCTTTCTTT.

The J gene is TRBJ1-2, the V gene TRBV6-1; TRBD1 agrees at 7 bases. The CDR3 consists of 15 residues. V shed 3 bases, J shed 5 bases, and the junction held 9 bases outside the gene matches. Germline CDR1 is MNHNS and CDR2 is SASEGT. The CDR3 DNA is TGTGCCAGCAGTGAGAATTGGGGGACAGAATATGGCTACACCTTC. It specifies CASSENWGTEYGYTF.

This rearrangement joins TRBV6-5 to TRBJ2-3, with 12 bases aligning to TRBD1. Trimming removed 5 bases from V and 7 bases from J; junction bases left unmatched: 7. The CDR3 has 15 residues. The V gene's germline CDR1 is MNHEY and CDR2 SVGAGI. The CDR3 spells CASSTGGQGANTQYF. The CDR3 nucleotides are TGTGCCAGCAGTACGGGGGGACAGGGGGCAAATACGCAGTATTTT.

The CDR3 spells CASRVEVYQPQHF. The CDR3 DNA reads as TGTGCCAGCAGGGTAGAAGTGTATCAGCCCCAGCATTTT. This chain connects TRBV6-6 to TRBJ1-5, with no clear D. Trimming left V 6 bases short and J 5 bases short, with 11 bases between. CDR1 is MNHNY and CDR2 is SVGAGI in the germline V gene (reference sequence). The CDR3 length is 13 residues.

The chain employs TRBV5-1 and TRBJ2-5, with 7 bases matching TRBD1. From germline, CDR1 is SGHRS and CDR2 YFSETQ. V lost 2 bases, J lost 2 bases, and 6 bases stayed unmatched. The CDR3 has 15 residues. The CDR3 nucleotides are TGCGCCAGCAGCTTTGGGGACAGAAGACAAGAGACCCAGTACTTC. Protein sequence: CASSFGDRRQETQYF.

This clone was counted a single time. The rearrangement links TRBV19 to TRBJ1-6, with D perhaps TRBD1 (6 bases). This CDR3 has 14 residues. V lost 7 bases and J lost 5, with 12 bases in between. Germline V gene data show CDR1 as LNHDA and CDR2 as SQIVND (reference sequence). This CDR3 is CASKLQGHNSPLHF. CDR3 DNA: TGTGCCAGTAAATTACAGGGCCATAATTCACCCCTCCACTTT.

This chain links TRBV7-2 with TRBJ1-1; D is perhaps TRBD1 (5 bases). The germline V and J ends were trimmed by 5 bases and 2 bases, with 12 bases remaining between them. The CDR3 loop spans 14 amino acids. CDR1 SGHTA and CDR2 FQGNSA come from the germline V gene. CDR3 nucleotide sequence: TGTGCCAGCAGCCCAATGACAGATAACACTGAAGCTTTCTTT. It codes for CASSPMTDNTEAFF.

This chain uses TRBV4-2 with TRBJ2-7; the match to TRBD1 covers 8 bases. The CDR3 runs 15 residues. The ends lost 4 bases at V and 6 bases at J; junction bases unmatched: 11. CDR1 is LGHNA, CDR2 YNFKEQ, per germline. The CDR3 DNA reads TGTGCCAGCAGCCTCGCCGGGACAGGAGTCCCCGAGCAGTACTTC. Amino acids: CASSLAGTGVPEQYF.

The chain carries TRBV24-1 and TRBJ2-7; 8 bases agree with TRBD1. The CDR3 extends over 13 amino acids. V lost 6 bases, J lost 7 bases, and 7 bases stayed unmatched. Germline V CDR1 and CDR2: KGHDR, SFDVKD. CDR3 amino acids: CATSQTGDKEQYF. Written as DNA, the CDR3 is TGTGCCACCAGTCAGACAGGGGACAAAGAGCAGTACTTC.

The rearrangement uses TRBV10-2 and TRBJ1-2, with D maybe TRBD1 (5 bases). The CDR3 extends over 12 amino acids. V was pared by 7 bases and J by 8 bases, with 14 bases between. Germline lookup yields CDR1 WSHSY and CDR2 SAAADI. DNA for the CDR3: TGCGCCAGCAAGGAGGGGCTGGGAGGCTACACCTTC. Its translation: CASKEGLGGYTF.

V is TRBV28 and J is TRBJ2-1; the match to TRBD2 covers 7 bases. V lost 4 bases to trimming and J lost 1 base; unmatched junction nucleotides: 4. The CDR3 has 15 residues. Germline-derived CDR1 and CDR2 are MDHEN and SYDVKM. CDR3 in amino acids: CASSSSGASYNEQFF. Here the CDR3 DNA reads TGTGCCAGCAGTTCTAGCGGAGCGTCCTACAATGAGCAGTTCTTC.

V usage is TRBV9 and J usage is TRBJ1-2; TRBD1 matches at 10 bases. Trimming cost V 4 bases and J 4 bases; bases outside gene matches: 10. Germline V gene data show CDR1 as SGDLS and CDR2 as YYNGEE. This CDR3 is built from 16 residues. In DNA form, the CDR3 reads TGTGCCAGCAGCATCCGCGGACAGGGGGGGTCCTATGGCTACACCTTC. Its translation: CASSIRGQGGSYGYTF.

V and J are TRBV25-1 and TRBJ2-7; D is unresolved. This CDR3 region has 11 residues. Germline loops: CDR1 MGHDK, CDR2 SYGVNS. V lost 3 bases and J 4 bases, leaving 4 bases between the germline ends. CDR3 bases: TGTGCCAGCAGTGACGCGTACGAGCAGTACTTC. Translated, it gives CASSDAYEQYF.

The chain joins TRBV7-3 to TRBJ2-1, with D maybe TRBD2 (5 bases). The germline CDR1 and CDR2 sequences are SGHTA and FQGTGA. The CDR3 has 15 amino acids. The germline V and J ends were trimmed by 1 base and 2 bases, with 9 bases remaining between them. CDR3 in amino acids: CASSLSASTYNEQFF. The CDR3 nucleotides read TGTGCCAGCAGCTTAAGCGCTAGCACCTACAATGAGCAGTTCTTC.

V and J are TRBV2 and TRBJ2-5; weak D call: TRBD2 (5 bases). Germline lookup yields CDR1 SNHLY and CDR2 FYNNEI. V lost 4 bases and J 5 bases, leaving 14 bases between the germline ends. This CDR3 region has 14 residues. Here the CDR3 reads CASSGTDRAETQYF. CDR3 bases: TGTGCCAGCAGTGGGACTGACCGTGCGGAGACCCAGTACTTC.

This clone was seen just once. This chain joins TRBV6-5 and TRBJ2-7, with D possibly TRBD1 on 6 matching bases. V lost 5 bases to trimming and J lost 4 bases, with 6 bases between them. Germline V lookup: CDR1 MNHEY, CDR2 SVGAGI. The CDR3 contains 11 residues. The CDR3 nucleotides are TGTGCCAGCAGTACAGGGTACGAGCAGTACTTC. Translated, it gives CASSTGYEQYF.

CDR3 coding DNA: TGCAGCGTGCGACAGGGAGGCACAGATACGCAGTATTTT. Its protein product is CSVRQGGTDTQYF. The chain combines TRBV29-1 with TRBJ2-3, with TRBD1 matching 7 bases. The CDR3 runs to 13 residues. Germline-derived CDR1 and CDR2 are SQVTM and ANQGSEA. V trimming: 6 bases; J trimming: 1 base; junction bases outside the gene matches: 4.

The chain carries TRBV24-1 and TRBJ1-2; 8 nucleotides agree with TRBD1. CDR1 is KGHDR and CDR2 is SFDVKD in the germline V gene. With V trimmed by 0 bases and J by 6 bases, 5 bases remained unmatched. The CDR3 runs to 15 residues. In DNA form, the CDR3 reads TGTGCCACCAGTGATTTGGCAGGGGGCAGGGATGGCTACACCTTC. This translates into CATSDLAGGRDGYTF.

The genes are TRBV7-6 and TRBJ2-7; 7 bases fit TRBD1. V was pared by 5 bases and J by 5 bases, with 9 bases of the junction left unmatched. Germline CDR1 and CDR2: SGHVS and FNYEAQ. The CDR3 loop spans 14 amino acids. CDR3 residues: CASSQGGSTDEQYF. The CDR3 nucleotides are TGTGCCAGCAGCCAAGGGGGCTCTACGGACGAGCAGTACTTC.

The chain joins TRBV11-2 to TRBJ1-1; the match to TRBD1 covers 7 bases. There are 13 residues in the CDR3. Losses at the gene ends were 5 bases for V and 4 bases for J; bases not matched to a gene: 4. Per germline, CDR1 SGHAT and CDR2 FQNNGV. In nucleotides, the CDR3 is TGTGCCAGCAGCCCGGGACAGCGCACTGAAGCTTTCTTT. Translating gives CASSPGQRTEAFF.

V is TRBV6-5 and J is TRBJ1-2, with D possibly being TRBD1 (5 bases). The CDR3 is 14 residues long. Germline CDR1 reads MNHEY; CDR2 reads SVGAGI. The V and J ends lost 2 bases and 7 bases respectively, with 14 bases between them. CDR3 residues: CASSYQGLFSGYTF. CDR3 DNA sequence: TGTGCCAGCAGTTACCAGGGCCTATTCAGTGGCTACACCTTC.

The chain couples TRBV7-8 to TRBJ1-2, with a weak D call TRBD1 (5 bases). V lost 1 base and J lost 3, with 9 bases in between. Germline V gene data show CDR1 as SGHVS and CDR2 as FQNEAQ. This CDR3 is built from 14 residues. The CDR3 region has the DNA TGTGCCAGCAGCTTAGGGGGCGCGGACTATGGCTACACCTTC. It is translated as CASSLGGADYGYTF.